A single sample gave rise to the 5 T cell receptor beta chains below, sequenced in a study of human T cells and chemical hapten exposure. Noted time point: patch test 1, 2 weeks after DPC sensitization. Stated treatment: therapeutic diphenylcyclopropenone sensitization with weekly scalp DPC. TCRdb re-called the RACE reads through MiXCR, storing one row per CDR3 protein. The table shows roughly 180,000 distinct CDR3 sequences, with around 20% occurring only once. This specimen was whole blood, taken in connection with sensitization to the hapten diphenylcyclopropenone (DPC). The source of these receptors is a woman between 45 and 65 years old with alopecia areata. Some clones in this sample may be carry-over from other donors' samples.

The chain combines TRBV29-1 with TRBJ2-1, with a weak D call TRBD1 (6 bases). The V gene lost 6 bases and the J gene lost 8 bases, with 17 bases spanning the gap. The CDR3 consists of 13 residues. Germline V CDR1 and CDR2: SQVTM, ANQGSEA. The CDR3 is CSVAATGSYEQFF. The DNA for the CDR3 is TGCAGCGTCGCGGCTACAGGGTCCTATGAGCAGTTCTTC.

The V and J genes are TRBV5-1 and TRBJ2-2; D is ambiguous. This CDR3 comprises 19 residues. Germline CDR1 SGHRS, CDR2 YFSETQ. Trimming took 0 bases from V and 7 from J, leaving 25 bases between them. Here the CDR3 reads CASSLALIESKSKGGELFF. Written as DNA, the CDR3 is TGCGCCAGCAGCTTGGCTTTGATAGAATCGAAAAGCAAAGGCGGGGAGCTGTTTTTT.

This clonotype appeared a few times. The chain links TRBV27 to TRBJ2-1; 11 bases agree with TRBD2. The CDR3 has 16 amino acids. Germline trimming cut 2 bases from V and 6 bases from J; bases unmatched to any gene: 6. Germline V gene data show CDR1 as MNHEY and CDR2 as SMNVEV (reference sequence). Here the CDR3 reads CASSLVPGTSGNEQFF. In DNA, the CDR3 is TGTGCCAGCAGTTTAGTCCCCGGGACTAGCGGCAATGAGCAGTTCTTC.

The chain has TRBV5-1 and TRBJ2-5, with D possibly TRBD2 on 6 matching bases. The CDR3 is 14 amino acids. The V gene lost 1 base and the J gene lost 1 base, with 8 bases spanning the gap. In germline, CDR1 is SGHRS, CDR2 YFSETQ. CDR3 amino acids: CASSLISGQETQYF. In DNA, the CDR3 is TGCGCCAGCAGCTTGATTAGCGGCCAAGAGACCCAGTACTTC.

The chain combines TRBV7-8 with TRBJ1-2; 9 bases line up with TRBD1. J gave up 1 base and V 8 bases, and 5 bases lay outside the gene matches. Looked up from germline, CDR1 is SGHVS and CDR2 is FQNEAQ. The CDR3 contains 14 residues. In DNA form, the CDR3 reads TGTGCCAGCTCAACAGGGGGCGTTAACTATGGCTACACCTTC. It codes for CASSTGGVNYGYTF.